The text below deals with one TCR beta chain. No antigen is known for it. Primers used in a second PCR of roughly 6 to 11 cycles were a sample-barcoded 5' primer and a J-beta primer mix. In TCRdb, the 5' RACE reads were re-called with MiXCR into one record per CDR3 protein. The sample contains 600,000 to 900,000 distinct CDR3 sequences, 20% to 30% of which appear only once. Germline CDR1 and CDR2: SGHRS and YFSETQ. V trimming: 2 bases; J trimming: 0 bases; junction bases outside the gene matches: 5. CDR3 size: 16 residues. This sample stems from a study of blood T cells in healthy people across ages. Study outcomes and limitations: The percentage of naive T cells correlated strongly with TCR beta diversity. Those diversity estimates obtained from one million T cells were thought to be underestimates.

These data were also filed under a second study, of T cells of mothers and their children. As that study records: The authors found no persistent microchimeric T cell clones.

This receptor was obtained from a boy younger than 18 in good health. The chain has TRBV5-1 and TRBJ2-3, with 8 nucleotides matching TRBD2. The sequencing sample was made of blood. The CDR3 region has the DNA TGCGCCAGCAGCTTCCAATCGGGGGGGAGCACAGATACGCAGTATTTT. This codes for CASSFQSGGSTDTQYF.